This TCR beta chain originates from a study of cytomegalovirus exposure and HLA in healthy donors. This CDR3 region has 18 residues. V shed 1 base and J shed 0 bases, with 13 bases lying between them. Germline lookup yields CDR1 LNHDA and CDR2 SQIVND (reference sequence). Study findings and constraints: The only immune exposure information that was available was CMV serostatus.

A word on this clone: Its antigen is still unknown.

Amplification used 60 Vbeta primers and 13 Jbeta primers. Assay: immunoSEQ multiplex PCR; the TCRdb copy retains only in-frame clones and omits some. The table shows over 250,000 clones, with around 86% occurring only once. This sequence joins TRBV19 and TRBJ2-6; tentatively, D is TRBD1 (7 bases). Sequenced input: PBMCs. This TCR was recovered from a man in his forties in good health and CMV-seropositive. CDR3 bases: TGTGCCAGTAGTATAGGTTCAGGGGGGAGCTCTGGGGCCAACGTCCTGACTTTC. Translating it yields CASSIGSGGSSGANVLTF.